This passage covers 8 T cell receptor beta chains from one sample sequenced in a study of T cell responses to AZD1222 COVID-19 vaccine. Produced via immunoSEQ multiplex PCR; TCRdb's table is partial and in-frame only. The data show about 86,000 clones, with about 72% seen just once and under 25% held by the top ten. The specimen comprised peripheral blood, sampled on day 0 of AZD1222 vaccination. Receptor source: an adult in good health.

This clone was seen more than once but under ten times. The chain carries TRBV19 and TRBJ1-2; D possibly corresponds to TRBD1 (5 bases). The germline CDR1 and CDR2 sequences are LNHDA and SQIVND (reference sequence). Trimming took off 1 base at V and 14 bases at J, with 23 bases between the two ends. CDR3 length equals 15 residues. For the CDR3, the DNA is TGTGCCAGTAGTATAGGTACCAGGGCGAGTCTCAGTGGAACCTTC. This codes for CASSIGTRASLSGTF.

This clone was seen more than once but under ten times. The V gene is TRBV4-3, the J gene TRBJ2-2; D is unclear. CDR1 is LGHNA, CDR2 YSLEER, per germline. V shed 4 bases and J shed 8 bases, with 11 bases lying between them. The CDR3 loop spans 13 amino acids. The CDR3 loop is CASSLSGRGELFF. In DNA form, the CDR3 reads TGCGCCAGCAGCCTTTCTGGCAGAGGGGAGCTGTTTTTT.

The gene calls are TRBV30 and TRBJ1-2, with 7 bases aligning to TRBD1. There are 15 residues in the CDR3. Trimming took 2 bases from V and 4 from J; bases not matched to a gene: 10. Germline lookup yields CDR1 GTSNPN and CDR2 SVGIG (reference sequence). This CDR3 is CAWSRPDRQIYGYTF. The DNA for the CDR3 is TGTGCCTGGAGTCGACCGGACAGGCAAATCTATGGCTACACCTTC. The whole variable domain, filled in from reference TRBV30 and TRBJ1-2, reads SQTIHQWPATLVQPVGSPLSLECTVEGTSNPNLYWYRQAAGRGLQLLFYSVGIGQISSEVPQNLSASRPQDRQFILSSKKLLLSDSGFYLCAWSRPDRQIYGYTFGSGTRLTVV.

The rearrangement links TRBV10-2 to TRBJ2-1; D is unresolved. CDR1 and CDR2 (germline): WSHSY, SAAADI. This CDR3 spans 14 amino acids. Trimming pared 3 bases from V and 2 bases from J, leaving 8 bases between. The CDR3 DNA reads TGCGCCAGCAGTGAAGCGCCCACCTACAATGAGCAGTTCTTC. Translation gives CASSEAPTYNEQFF.

The chain links TRBV18 to TRBJ2-7; 9 nucleotides align to TRBD2. Germline-derived CDR1 and CDR2 are KGHSH and LQKENI. CDR3 length: 15 residues. J was trimmed by 2 bases and V by 2 bases; bases with no gene match: 4. Here the CDR3 reads CASSPATSGAYEQYF. In DNA, the CDR3 is TGTGCCAGCTCACCAGCGACTAGCGGAGCCTACGAGCAGTACTTC.

This chain joins TRBV9 and TRBJ2-1; 8 bases match TRBD2. The CDR3 covers 13 residues. CDR1 and CDR2 (germline): SGDLS, YYNGEE. V lost 3 bases and J lost 6; bases outside the gene matches: 2. CDR3 sequence: CASSDGRANEQFF. CDR3 in DNA: TGTGCCAGCAGCGACGGGAGGGCCAATGAGCAGTTCTTC.

Regarding this clone: Other DNA sequences of this sample code for an identical CDR3. The V gene is TRBV18, the J gene TRBJ1-5; TRBD1 agrees at 10 bases. V shed 3 bases, J shed 4 bases, and the junction held 0 bases outside the gene matches. This CDR3 has 14 amino acids. Germline V gives CDR1 KGHSH, CDR2 LQKENI. The CDR3 region has the DNA TGTGCCAGCTCACCGGGACAGGGGAATCAGCCCCAGCATTTT. It translates to CASSPGQGNQPQHF.

This chain joins TRBV30 and TRBJ1-3; 7 nucleotides match TRBD1. With V trimmed by 4 bases and J by 0 bases, 3 bases remained unmatched. Germline lookup yields CDR1 GTSNPN and CDR2 SVGIG (reference sequence). CDR3 size: 14 residues. This CDR3 is CAWTQGFSGNTIYF. CDR3 nucleotide sequence: TGTGCCTGGACACAGGGGTTCTCTGGAAACACCATATATTTT.